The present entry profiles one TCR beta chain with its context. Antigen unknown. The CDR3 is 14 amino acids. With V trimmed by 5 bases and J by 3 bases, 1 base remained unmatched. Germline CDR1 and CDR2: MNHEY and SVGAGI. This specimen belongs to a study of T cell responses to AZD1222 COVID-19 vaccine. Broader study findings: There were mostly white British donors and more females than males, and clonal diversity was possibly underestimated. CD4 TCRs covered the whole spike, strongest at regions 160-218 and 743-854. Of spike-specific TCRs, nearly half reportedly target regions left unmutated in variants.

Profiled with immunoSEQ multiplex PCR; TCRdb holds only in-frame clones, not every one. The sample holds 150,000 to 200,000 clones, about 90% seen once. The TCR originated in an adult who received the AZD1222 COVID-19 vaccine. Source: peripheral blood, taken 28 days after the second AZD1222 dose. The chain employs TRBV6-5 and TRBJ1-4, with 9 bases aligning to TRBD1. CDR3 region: CASSRDRANEKLFF. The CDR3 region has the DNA TGTGCCAGCAGTCGGGACAGGGCTAATGAAAAACTGTTTTTT.